The sequence of this T cell receptor beta chain was determined in a study of blood T cell repertoires in COVID-19. Study overall: The analysed material was cDNA or gDNA that came from T cells, B-cell-depleted T cells, or PBMCs.

In germline, CDR1 is KGHSH, CDR2 LQKENI. V was clipped by 3 bases and J by 2 bases, with 7 bases between them. The CDR3 spans 13 residues. Source study methods: Estimation of nucleated cell counts relied on the amplification of reference gene primers. Measured with immunoSEQ multiplex PCR; TCRdb has only the in-frame clones, and not every one. That table gives V, J and clone size, and the DNA gave D and trimming. The sample holds approximately 270,000 clones; 75% to 90% are singletons and the top ten take approximately 11%. The sequence was obtained from a woman in her seventies with acute or convalescent COVID-19. The J gene is TRBJ2-5, the V gene TRBV18; D is unresolved. What was sequenced was peripheral blood. CDR3 region: CASSPSRQETQYF. The CDR3 DNA follows: TGTGCCAGCTCACCGAGCAGGCAAGAGACCCAGTACTTC.